The clone carrying this T cell receptor beta chain was counted between two and nine times. This CDR3 region has 17 residues. The germline V gene encodes CDR1 SGHRS and CDR2 YFSETQ. Unmatched junction bases numbered 11, after V lost 7 bases and J lost 0 bases. This sample was included in a study of blood T cells in healthy people across ages. Combining a sample-barcoded 5' primer with a J-beta primer mix, a second PCR ran for 7 to 11 cycles. TCRdb itself ran the 5' RACE reads through MiXCR, one entry per CDR3 protein. The repertoire holds a few hundred thousand distinct CDR3 sequences, with about 52% as singletons.

The rearrangement links TRBV5-1 to TRBJ2-7; TRBD2 aligns across 12 bases. The source material was blood. The TCR originated in a man in his 60s in good health. CDR3 residues: CASSLGLAGTSSYEQYF. CDR3 sequence (DNA): TGCGCCAGCTCCCTCGGACTAGCGGGGACTAGCTCCTACGAGCAGTACTTC.